The entry that follows covers one T cell receptor beta chain sequence. CDR1 is SNHLY, CDR2 FYNNEI, per germline. V lost 7 bases, J lost 4 bases, and 16 bases lay in between. The CDR3 totals 14 residues. Sequenced by immunoSEQ multiplex PCR; TCRdb stores in-frame clones only, minus some. This sample yields some 44,000 clones, of which around 90% are seen a single time; approximately 1% belongs to the top ten. The data were obtained in a study of T cell changes during pregnancy in multiple sclerosis. This specimen consisted of CD4+ T cells from peripheral blood mononuclear cells, obtained after pregnancy. The rearrangement links TRBV2 to TRBJ1-2, with no clear D. The TCR sequence derives from a female donor with multiple sclerosis, enrolled in a pregnancy study. The DNA of the CDR3 is TGTGCCAGCACCGCCCCAGGAGGACTCTATGGCTACACCTTC. Protein: CASTAPGGLYGYTF. The variable domain in full, completed from reference TRBV2 and TRBJ1-2, reads EPEVTQTPSHQVTQMGQEVILRCVPISNHLYFYWYRQILGQKVEFLVSFYNNEISEKSEIFDDQFSVERPDGSNFTLKIRSTKLEDSAMYFCASTAPGGLYGYTFGSGTRLTVV.